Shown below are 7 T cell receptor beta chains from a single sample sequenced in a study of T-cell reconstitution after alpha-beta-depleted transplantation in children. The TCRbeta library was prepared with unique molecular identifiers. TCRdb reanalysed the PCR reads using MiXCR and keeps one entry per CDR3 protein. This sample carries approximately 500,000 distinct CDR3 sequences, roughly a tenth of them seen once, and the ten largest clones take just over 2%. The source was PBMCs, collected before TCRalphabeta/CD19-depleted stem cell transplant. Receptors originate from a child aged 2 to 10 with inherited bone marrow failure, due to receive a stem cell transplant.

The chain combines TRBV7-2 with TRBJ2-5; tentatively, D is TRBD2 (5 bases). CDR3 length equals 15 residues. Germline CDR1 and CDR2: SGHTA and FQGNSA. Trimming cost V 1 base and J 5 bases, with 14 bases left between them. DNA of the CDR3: TGTGCCAGCAGCTTAGTAGGTCCCCCGGGGGAGACCCAGTACTTC. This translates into CASSLVGPPGETQYF. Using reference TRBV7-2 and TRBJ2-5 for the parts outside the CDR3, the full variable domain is GAGVSQSPSNKVTEKGKDVELRCDPISGHTALYWYRQSLGQGLEFLIYFQGNSAPDKSGLPSDRFSAERTGGSVSTLTIQRTQQEDSAVYLCASSLVGPPGETQYFGPGTRLLVL.

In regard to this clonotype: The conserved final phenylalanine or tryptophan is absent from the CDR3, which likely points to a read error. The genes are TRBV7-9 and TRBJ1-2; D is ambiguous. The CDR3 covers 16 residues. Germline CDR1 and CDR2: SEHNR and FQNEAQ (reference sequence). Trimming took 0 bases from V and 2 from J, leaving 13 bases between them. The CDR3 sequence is CASSLARSMTNYGYTS. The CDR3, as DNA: TGTGCCAGCAGCTTAGCCCGATCGATGACAAACTATGGCTACACCTCC.

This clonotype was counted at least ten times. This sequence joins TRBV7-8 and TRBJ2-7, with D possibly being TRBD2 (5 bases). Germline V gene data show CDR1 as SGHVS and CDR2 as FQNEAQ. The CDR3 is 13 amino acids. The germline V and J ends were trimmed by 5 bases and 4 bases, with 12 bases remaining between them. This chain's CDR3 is CASSDGLIYEQYF. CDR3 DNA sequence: TGTGCCAGCAGCGACGGACTCATATACGAGCAGTACTTC.

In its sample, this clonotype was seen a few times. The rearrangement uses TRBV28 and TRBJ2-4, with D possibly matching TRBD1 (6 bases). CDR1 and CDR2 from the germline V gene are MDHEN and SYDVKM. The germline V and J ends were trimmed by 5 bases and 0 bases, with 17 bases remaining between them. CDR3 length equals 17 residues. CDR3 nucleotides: TGTGCCAGCAGTCCCCTATGGGACACCCCAGCCAAAAACATTCAGTACTTC. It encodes CASSPLWDTPAKNIQYF.

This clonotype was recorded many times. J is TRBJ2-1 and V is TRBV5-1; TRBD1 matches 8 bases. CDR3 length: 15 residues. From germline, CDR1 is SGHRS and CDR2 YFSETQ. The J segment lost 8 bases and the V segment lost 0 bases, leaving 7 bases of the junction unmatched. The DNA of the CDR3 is TGCGCCAGCAGCTTGGAGGGAGCAGGGGGCGATGAGCAGTTCTTC. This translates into CASSLEGAGGDEQFF.

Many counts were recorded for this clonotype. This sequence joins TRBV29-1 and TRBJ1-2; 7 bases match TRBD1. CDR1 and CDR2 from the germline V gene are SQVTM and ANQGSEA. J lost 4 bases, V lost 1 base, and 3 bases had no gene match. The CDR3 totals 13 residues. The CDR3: CSVEGDSVYGYTF. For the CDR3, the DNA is TGCAGCGTTGAAGGGGACAGCGTCTATGGCTACACCTTC.

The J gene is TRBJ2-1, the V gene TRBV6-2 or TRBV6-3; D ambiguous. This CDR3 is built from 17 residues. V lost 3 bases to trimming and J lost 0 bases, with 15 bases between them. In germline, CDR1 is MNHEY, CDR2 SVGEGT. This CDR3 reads CASSYSGWGYSYNEQFF. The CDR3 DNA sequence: TGTGCCAGCAGTTATTCCGGTTGGGGTTACTCCTACAATGAGCAGTTCTTC.